Listed below are T cell receptor beta chains from one sample, sequenced in a study of OX40 agonist ivuxolimab in advanced cancers. Profiled with immunoSEQ multiplex PCR; TCRdb holds only in-frame clones, not every one. The table shows fewer than 100,000 clones, with about four fifths occurring only once. Specimen: CD4+ or CD8+ T cells sorted from blood, collected in a trial of the OX40 agonist ivuxolimab. These receptors were obtained from an adult with an advanced solid tumor such as melanoma, head and neck, liver or kidney cancer. CDR3s leave out the opening cysteine and the closing phenylalanine or tryptophan. Clone size is given for some rows only: seen once, a few or many times, or a class if the clone is expanded.

-	12	TRBV27	TRBJ1-1	ASSLTQGASEAF
-	21	TRBV21-1	TRBJ2-1	ASSRKGVPMAASGRRQVGEQF
-	11	TRBV30	TRBJ2-7	AWSPHLFREQY
-	11	TRBV11-3	TRBJ2-2	ASSLTATGELF
-	17	TRBV4-3	TRBJ2-5	ASSQDRISGGPQQETQY
-	13	TRBV19	TRBJ2-3	ASSIRAAVTDTQY
few	13	TRBV19	TRBJ2-2	ASSIRDRSAGELF
few	14	TRBV28	TRBJ2-1	ASSPLGSLNGNEQF
-	13	TRBV29-1	TRBJ2-2	SAAASGSRSGELF
-	13	TRBV9	TRBJ2-5	ASSVGGTGMETQY
-	12	TRBV11-2	TRBJ1-2	ASSLGGVSYGYT
few	15	TRBV15	TRBJ2-1	ATSRDPAGGPYHEQF
-	15	TRBV5-1	TRBJ2-5	ASSSYSRGGIRETQY
-	10	TRBV13	-	ASSPQGNEQY
once	12	TRBV30	TRBJ1-2	AWSPQGRKGGYT
-	10	TRBV7-9	TRBJ1-1	ASSLGQREAF
-	16	TRBV7-6	TRBJ2-2	ASSLVILAGVRTGELF
-	13	TRBV28	TRBJ2-7	ASSFLAGTGADLY
-	12	TRBV2	TRBJ2-1	ASSGDSGGGEQF
-	11	TRBV9	TRBJ1-1	ASSPRANTEAF
-	13	TRBV28	TRBJ1-1	ASGPRRRLNTEAF
-	13	TRBV19	TRBJ1-4	ASSTNHATLGKLF
-	14	TRBV2	TRBJ2-4	ASSPSGVLAKNIQY
-	13	TRBV7-2	TRBJ1-4	ASSSQGSTNEKLF
many	10	TRBV28	TRBJ1-4	ASSLVGEKLF
-	12	TRBV5-8	TRBJ1-2	ASSVEDRIYGYT
-	11	TRBV5-6	TRBJ1-3	ASSRISGNTIY
many	13	TRBV4-1	TRBJ1-1	ASSQNRGGDTEAF
once	13	TRBV28	TRBJ1-1	ASTSPPAVNTEAF
-	14	TRBV4-3	TRBJ2-6	ASSQDLSGGANVLT
-	9	TRBV28	TRBJ1-1	ASSLRAEAF
few	14	TRBV9	TRBJ1-2	ASSVALGITNYGYT
few	11	TRBV6-6	TRBJ1-5	ASSPKQEQPQH
-	13	TRBV19	TRBJ2-3	ASTDPGQKTDTQY
-	16	TRBV27	TRBJ2-5	ASSFTPLAGGFQGTQY
-	14	TRBV7-2	TRBJ2-7	ASSLSLVGKGHEQY
-	13	TRBV6-6	TRBJ2-1	ASSYGGGGLNEQF
-	13	TRBV5-4	TRBJ1-2	ASSLDRSGLDGYT
-	11	TRBV28	TRBJ2-7	ASSFGSTYEQY
-	13	TRBV7-3	TRBJ2-1	ASSPRLGPPNEQF
-	11	TRBV6-5	TRBJ2-3	ASSLVITDTQY
-	18	TRBV4-1	TRBJ2-1	ASSQTRTSGRAIWDNEQF
-	13	TRBV19	TRBJ1-2	ASRTTPASARGYT
-	12	TRBV19	TRBJ1-1	ASSSDRRSTEAF
few	14	TRBV18	TRBJ2-2	ASSLAGDTNTGELF
-	14	TRBV18	TRBJ1-3	ASSPPGDPSGNTIY
few	9	TRBV28	TRBJ2-7	ATSGGYEQY
-	16	TRBV5-4	TRBJ2-1	ASSLGASGRAANGEQF
-	15	TRBV10-1	TRBJ2-4	ASSEFRGSLGKNIQY
-	16	TRBV10-3	TRBJ1-1	AISETRQGAIPNTEAF
few	10	TRBV9	TRBJ2-3	ASGKSADTQY
-	13	TRBV10-3	TRBJ2-5	AISESTGGSETQY
many	11	TRBV29-1	TRBJ1-5	SVASTSNQPQH
-	12	TRBV6-5	TRBJ1-2	ASSYEAGGHGYT
-	13	TRBV9	TRBJ2-7	ASSILGQDRDEQY
-	14	TRBV18	TRBJ1-5	ASSPIGGVPHQPQH